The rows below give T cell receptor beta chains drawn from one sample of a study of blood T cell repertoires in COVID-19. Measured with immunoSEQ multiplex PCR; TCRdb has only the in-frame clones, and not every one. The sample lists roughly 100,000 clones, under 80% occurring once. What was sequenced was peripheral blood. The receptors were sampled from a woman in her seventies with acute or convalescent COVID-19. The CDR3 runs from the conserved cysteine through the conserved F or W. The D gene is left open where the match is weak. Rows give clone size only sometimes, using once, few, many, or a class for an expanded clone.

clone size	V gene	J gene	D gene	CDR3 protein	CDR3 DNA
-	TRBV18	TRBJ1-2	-	CASSLAQTTLYGYTF	TGTGCCAGCTCACTAGCCCAGACCACACTTTATGGCTACACCTTC
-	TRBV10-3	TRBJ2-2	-	CGSLAENTGELFF	TGTGGCTCTCTAGCCGAGAACACCGGGGAGCTGTTTTTT
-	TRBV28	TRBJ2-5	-	CASSSYTRGGTEGQETQYF	TGTGCCAGCAGTTCGTATACCCGGGGTGGTACAGAGGGACAAGAGACCCAGTACTTC
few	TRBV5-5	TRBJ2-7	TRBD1	CASSFSDRGDYEQYF	TGTGCCAGCAGCTTCTCGGACAGGGGAGACTACGAGCAGTACTTC
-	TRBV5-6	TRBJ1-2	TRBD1	CASSLGAGGYYTF	TGTGCCAGCAGCTTGGGGGCAGGGGGCTACTACACCTTC
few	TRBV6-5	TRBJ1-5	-	CASSYPIGGINQPQHF	TGTGCCAGCAGTTACCCAATCGGGGGAATCAATCAGCCCCAGCATTTT
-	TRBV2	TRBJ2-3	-	CASMASLIDTQYF	TGTGCCAGCATGGCTAGCTTGATAGATACGCAGTATTTT
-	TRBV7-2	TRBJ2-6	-	CASSLGGSGANVLTF	TGTGCCAGCAGCTTGGGAGGCTCTGGGGCCAACGTCCTGACTTTC
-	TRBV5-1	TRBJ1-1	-	CASSSGRDEAFF	TGCGCCAGCAGTTCGGGCAGGGATGAAGCTTTCTTT
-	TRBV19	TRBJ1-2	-	CASSIDRRGTGYTF	TGTGCCAGTAGTATAGATCGAAGGGGAACCGGCTACACCTTC
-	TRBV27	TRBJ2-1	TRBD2	CASSPLIAGGYNEQFF	TGTGCCAGCAGTCCACTAATAGCGGGGGGCTACAATGAGCAGTTCTTC
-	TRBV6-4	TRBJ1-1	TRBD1	CASSTTGLDTEAFF	TGTGCCAGCTCGACGACAGGGCTTGACACTGAAGCTTTCTTT
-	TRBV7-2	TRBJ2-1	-	CASSPAIGGQFF	TGTGCCAGCAGCCCAGCGATCGGGGGGCAGTTCTTC
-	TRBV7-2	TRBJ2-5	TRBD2	CASSLGAGGGETQYF	TGTGCCAGCAGCTTAGGGGCGGGAGGAGGAGAGACCCAGTACTTC
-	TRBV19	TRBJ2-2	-	CALRAGETGELFF	TGTGCCCTAAGGGCAGGGGAGACCGGGGAGCTGTTTTTT
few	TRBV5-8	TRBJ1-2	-	CASSLVGASYGYTF	TGTGCCAGCAGCTTGGTTGGGGCCAGTTATGGCTACACCTTC
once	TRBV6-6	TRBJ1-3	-	CASSYGAVSGNTIYF	TGTGCCAGCAGTTATGGGGCCGTCTCTGGAAACACCATATATTTT
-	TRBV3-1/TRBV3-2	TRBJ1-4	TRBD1	CASSYRGPGEKLFF	TGTGCCAGCAGCTACAGGGGGCCGGGGGAAAAACTGTTTTTT
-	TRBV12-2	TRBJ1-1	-	CASRPRDRGRNLNTEAFF	TGTGCAAGTCGCCCCCGGGACAGGGGACGCAACCTGAACACTGAAGCTTTCTTT
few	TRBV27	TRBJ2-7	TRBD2	CASSFALSGGPYEQYF	TGTGCCAGCAGTTTTGCTTTGTCGGGGGGGCCCTACGAGCAGTACTTC
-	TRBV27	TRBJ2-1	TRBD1	CASSPQWTGGYEQFF	TGTGCCAGCAGCCCTCAATGGACAGGGGGGTATGAGCAGTTCTTC
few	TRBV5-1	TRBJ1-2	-	CASSLVGTAMAGDYGYTF	TGCGCCAGCAGCTTAGTAGGGACTGCGATGGCAGGAGACTATGGCTACACCTTC
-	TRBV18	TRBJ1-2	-	CASSPLLQDTYGYTF	TGTGCCAGCTCACCCCTTCTTCAGGACACCTATGGCTACACCTTC
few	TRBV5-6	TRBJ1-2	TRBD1	CASSGTAMLSYGYTF	TGTGCCAGCAGCGGGACAGCGATGCTTTCTTATGGCTACACCTTC
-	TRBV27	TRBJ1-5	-	CASSPDRPYQPQHF	TGTGCCAGCAGCCCGGACAGACCCTATCAGCCCCAGCATTTT
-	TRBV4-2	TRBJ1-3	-	CASSQQTIQGAVRNTIYF	TGTGCCAGCAGCCAACAAACTATACAGGGAGCGGTCCGAAACACCATATATTTT
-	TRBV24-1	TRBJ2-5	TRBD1	CATAPPGTGVETQYF	TGTGCCACTGCACCACCCGGGACAGGGGTAGAGACCCAGTACTTC
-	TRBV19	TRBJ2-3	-	CASSIAGGHTDTQYF	TGTGCCAGTAGTATAGCGGGGGGCCACACAGATACGCAGTATTTT
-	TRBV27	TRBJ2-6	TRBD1	CASGRDRIVTGANVLTF	TGTGCCAGCGGCCGGGACAGGATAGTAACTGGGGCCAACGTCCTGACTTTC
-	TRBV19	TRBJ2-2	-	CASSFSRLNTGELFF	TGTGCCAGTAGTTTCAGCCGACTTAACACCGGGGAGCTGTTTTTT
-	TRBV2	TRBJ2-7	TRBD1	CASSKLGQSPIYEQYF	TGTGCCAGCAGTAAACTGGGACAGTCCCCAATCTACGAGCAGTACTTC
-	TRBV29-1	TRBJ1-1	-	CSGGGEALGTEAFF	TGCAGCGGGGGCGGAGAGGCCCTTGGCACTGAAGCTTTCTTT
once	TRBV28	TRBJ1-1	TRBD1	CASREPGQGWAEAFF	TGTGCCAGCAGGGAACCGGGACAGGGGTGGGCTGAAGCTTTCTTT
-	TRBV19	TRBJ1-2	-	CASSGQLANYGYTF	TGTGCCAGTAGCGGACAACTTGCTAACTATGGCTACACCTTC
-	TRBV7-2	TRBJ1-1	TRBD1	CASSLESGGSEAFF	TGTGCCAGCAGCTTAGAGTCAGGGGGCTCTGAAGCTTTCTTT
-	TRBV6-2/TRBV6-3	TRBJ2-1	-	CASSYRGAGSSYNEQFF	TGTGCCAGCAGTTATCGGGGGGCCGGAAGCTCCTACAATGAGCAGTTCTTC
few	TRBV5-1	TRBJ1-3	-	CASSLPGGNTIYF	TGCGCCAGCAGCTTACCAGGGGGAAACACCATATATTTT
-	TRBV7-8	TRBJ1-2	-	CASSLGVVRQTSNYGYTF	TGTGCCAGCAGCTTAGGGGTCGTCCGACAGACCTCTAACTATGGCTACACCTTC
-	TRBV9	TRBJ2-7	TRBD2	CASSVGRGRGYEQYF	TGTGCCAGCAGCGTTGGGAGGGGAAGAGGCTACGAGCAGTACTTC
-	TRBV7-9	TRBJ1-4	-	CASSLGQINEKLFF	TGTGCCAGCAGCTTAGGCCAGATTAATGAAAAACTGTTTTTT